The following is a T cell receptor (beta chain) sequence with its context. Its antigen is unidentified. The data were obtained in a study of T cell repertoires in cytomegalovirus infection. TCRdb re-called the reads with MiXCR, one entry per CDR3 protein. The sample includes under 850,000 distinct CDR3 sequences, about 33% seen only once; the top ten take 15% to 20%. The material was cultured PBMCs, obtained from culture after CMV antigen stimulation. The sequence was collected from a human donor in good health (CMV status not recorded). Some clones in this sample may be carry-over from other donors' samples.

CDR3 sequence reads: CASSLDADEQYF. In nucleotides, the CDR3 is TGTGCCAGCAGCTTAGATGCGGACGAGCAGTACTTC. The rearrangement joins TRBV7-8 to TRBJ2-7; D gene unclear. CDR1 is SGHVS and CDR2 is FQNEAQ in the germline V gene. V was pared by 1 base and J by 5 bases, with 6 bases between. CDR3 length: 12 residues.